This T cell receptor (beta chain) originates from a study of T cells after yellow fever vaccination. Researchers made TCR cDNA using 5'RACE template switching, and this step added a universal primer site and UMIs. Each CDR3 protein gets one entry after TCRdb re-called the 5' RACE reads with MiXCR. Of fewer than 400,000 distinct CDR3 sequences in the sample, over 8.5% are singletons; the top ten hold 3% to 3.5%. Study-wide findings and caveats: The secondary response was weaker, and its peak arrived faster, on day 5 versus 15.

A remark on this clonotype: Antigen specificity is unknown.

CDR3 length: 17 amino acids. After removal of 6 bases from V and 2 bases from J, the junction contained 11 bases not matched to a gene. Germline V gene data show CDR1 as SEHNR and CDR2 as FQNEAQ (reference sequence). Sequencing used CD4+ T cells sorted from PBMCs, obtained 45 days after the yellow fever booster vaccination. The sequence came from a man younger than 30 who received the YFV17D yellow fever vaccine. The V call is TRBV7-9, the J call TRBJ2-5; 11 nucleotides line up with TRBD1. This CDR3 reads CASSPRGTGGTQETQYF. CDR3 in DNA: TGTGCCAGCAGTCCACGGGGGACAGGGGGGACTCAAGAGACCCAGTACTTC.